Presented here are 30 T cell receptor beta chains from one specimen sequenced in a study of monozygotic twins with inflammatory bowel disease. TCRdb processed the 5' RACE reads again and assigns one entry to each CDR3 protein, with no DNA. The clone table shows approximately 300,000 distinct CDR3 sequences, with the ten largest holding approximately 5.4%. The sample was blood. Receptor source: a human donor with ulcerative colitis or Crohn's disease, or a healthy co-twin of an affected twin (not recorded which).

The V and J genes are TRBV5-1 and TRBJ1-6; TCRdb gives TRBD1 as the D gene, but with no DNA this cannot be confirmed. Germline values: CDR1 SGHRS, CDR2 YFSETQ. The CDR3 extends over 19 amino acids. The CDR3 here is CASSTRDRGRGSYNSPLHF.

The genes are TRBV20-1 and TRBJ2-3. CDR1 and CDR2 from the germline V gene are DFQATT and SNEGSKA (reference sequence). The CDR3 spans 13 residues. CDR3 residues: CSEAGAYTDTQYF.

The CDR3 loop is CACRKDRGKDEKLFF. The chain has TRBV5-4 and TRBJ1-4; absent DNA, TCRdb's TRBD1 call cannot be checked. The CDR3 length is 15 residues. CDR1 is SGHNT and CDR2 is YYREEE in the germline V gene (reference sequence).

This chain uses TRBV5-4 with TRBJ2-2; TCRdb designates TRBD2, a call that cannot be tested without DNA. Germline loops: CDR1 SGHNT, CDR2 YYREEE (reference sequence). The CDR3 loop spans 17 amino acids. The CDR3 is CASSPKGLAGISGELFF.

J is TRBJ1-5 and V is TRBV30; the D call from TCRdb, TRBD1, cannot be confirmed without DNA. This CDR3 is built from 15 residues. The germline V gene encodes CDR1 GTSNPN and CDR2 SVGIG (reference sequence). The CDR3 reads CAWSRGGTGNQPQHF.

The gene calls are TRBV5-1 and TRBJ2-1; TCRdb picks TRBD2, but there is no DNA to check that call. The CDR3 runs 16 residues. CDR1 SGHRS and CDR2 YFSETQ come from the germline V gene. CDR3 amino acids: CASSLAASGVNNEQFF.

The genes are TRBV11-2 and TRBJ2-7; TCRdb returns TRBD1, unconfirmable since there is no DNA. The CDR3 runs 16 residues. CDR1 and CDR2 (germline): SGHAT, FQNNGV. The CDR3 loop reads CASSLVLERQSGEQYF.

The J gene is TRBJ2-7, the V gene TRBV7-2. The CDR3 is made up of 13 amino acids. The germline V gene encodes CDR1 SGHTA and CDR2 FQGNSA. This chain's CDR3 is CASSLAPRREQYF.

J is TRBJ2-7 and V is TRBV19; TCRdb designates TRBD1, a call that cannot be tested without DNA. The V gene's germline CDR1 is LNHDA and CDR2 SQIVND (reference sequence). This CDR3 region has 15 residues. This chain's CDR3 is CASSIGGGEQYEQYF.

The rearrangement links TRBV6-5 to TRBJ2-3; TCRdb names TRBD2, which stays unverified in the absence of DNA. This CDR3 comprises 14 residues. Germline loops: CDR1 MNHEY, CDR2 SVGAGI. CDR3 in amino acids: CASSYPGAPDTQYF.

The CDR3 is CASSYSIKRGGSHEQFF. This chain joins TRBV6-2 or TRBV6-3 and TRBJ2-1; the TCRdb D gene call, TRBD2, has no DNA to confirm it. Germline V gives CDR1 MNHEY, CDR2 SVGEGT. The CDR3 runs 17 residues.

The chain links TRBV20-1 to TRBJ2-5; the D call from TCRdb, TRBD1, cannot be confirmed without DNA. The CDR3 length is 13 residues. Germline loops: CDR1 DFQATT, CDR2 SNEGSKA (reference sequence). This CDR3 is CSAEDRLGETQYF.

The chain links TRBV10-3 to TRBJ1-6. The germline V gene encodes CDR1 ENHRY and CDR2 SYGVKD. The CDR3 is 13 residues long. CDR3 sequence: CAIRSLLRSPLHF.

The chain uses TRBV7-9 and TRBJ2-7. This CDR3 region has 14 residues. CDR1 SEHNR and CDR2 FQNEAQ come from the germline V gene (reference sequence). The CDR3 region is CASSLDQVAYEQYF.

The CDR3: CASIATSGPYNEQFF. This chain joins TRBV5-1 and TRBJ2-1; TCRdb outputs TRBD2, but without DNA this stays unchecked. This CDR3 is 15 amino acids long. Germline V gives CDR1 SGHRS, CDR2 YFSETQ.

The V call is TRBV27, the J call TRBJ2-7; TCRdb picks TRBD1, but there is no DNA to check that call. CDR1 MNHEY and CDR2 SMNVEV come from the germline V gene (reference sequence). The CDR3 sequence is 14 residues long. CDR3 residues: CASRAGQAPTGQYF.

The V call is TRBV7-8, the J call TRBJ2-7; TCRdb's D call, TRBD1, is unchecked because there is no DNA. CDR3 size: 16 residues. The germline V gene encodes CDR1 SGHVS and CDR2 FQNEAQ. This chain's CDR3 is CASSLGGAPQDYEQYF.

The chain recombines TRBV5-1 with TRBJ2-1; TCRdb's assignment of TRBD1 cannot be checked, as there is no DNA. Looked up from germline, CDR1 is SGHRS and CDR2 is YFSETQ. The CDR3 runs 17 residues. The CDR3 spells CASSFQPGTGLLDEQFF.

The chain recombines TRBV6-5 with TRBJ2-1; lacking DNA, the TRBD2 call made by TCRdb goes unchecked. The CDR3 totals 18 residues. CDR1 MNHEY and CDR2 SVGAGI come from the germline V gene. The CDR3 is CASSYGGLPAGGWNEQFF.

This chain joins TRBV6-1 and TRBJ2-3; TCRdb designates TRBD1, a call that cannot be tested without DNA. CDR1 and CDR2 from the germline V gene are MNHNS and SASEGT. There are 15 residues in the CDR3. The CDR3 reads CASSPRGSSTDTQYF.

This chain connects TRBV4-3 to TRBJ2-7; TCRdb designates TRBD1, a call that cannot be tested without DNA. The CDR3 sequence is 16 residues long. Looked up from germline, CDR1 is LGHNA and CDR2 is YSLEER. The CDR3 here is CASSQDRGTGFVEQYF.

This chain joins TRBV7-3 and TRBJ2-5. The CDR3 has 13 amino acids. Germline V lookup: CDR1 SGHTA, CDR2 FQGTGA. The chain's CDR3 is CASSLTNQETQYF.

The chain combines TRBV4-1 with TRBJ2-7; absent DNA, TCRdb's TRBD1 call cannot be checked. Per the germline V gene, CDR1 is MGHRA and CDR2 is YSYEKL. The CDR3 covers 15 residues. The CDR3 reads CASSQVAGLAYEQYF.

The gene calls are TRBV15 and TRBJ2-7; TCRdb's D gene call, TRBD2, goes unchecked for lack of DNA. The CDR3 extends over 15 amino acids. CDR1 LNHNV and CDR2 YYDKDF come from the germline V gene (reference sequence). The CDR3 loop reads CATSREASGRREQYF.

The rearrangement joins TRBV9 to TRBJ2-2. CDR3 length: 13 amino acids. Looked up from germline, CDR1 is SGDLS and CDR2 is YYNGEE. The CDR3 is CASSVATDGELFF.

The chain joins TRBV24-1 to TRBJ2-5; the D call of TRBD1 rests on TCRdb alone, since no DNA is present to check it. Germline lookup yields CDR1 KGHDR and CDR2 SFDVKD. This CDR3 spans 18 amino acids. This chain's CDR3 is CATSDSRLNRGGQETQYF.

The chain combines TRBV12-3 or TRBV12-4 with TRBJ2-7; TCRdb names TRBD1, which stays unverified in the absence of DNA. CDR3 length: 14 residues. Here the CDR3 reads CASSRDLQSYEQYF.

This chain uses TRBV12-3 or TRBV12-4 with TRBJ2-3. This CDR3 region has 14 residues. The CDR3 here is CASRLGTSADTQYF.

This chain links TRBV12-3 or TRBV12-4 with TRBJ2-3; TCRdb outputs TRBD1, but without DNA this stays unchecked. The CDR3 extends over 16 amino acids. CDR3 amino acids: CASSLRTVTGTDTQYF.

The chain combines TRBV5-5 with TRBJ1-5; the D call of TRBD1 rests on TCRdb alone, since no DNA is present to check it. CDR1 and CDR2 from the germline V gene are SGHKS and YYEKEE (reference sequence). CDR3 length: 16 residues. The chain's CDR3 is CASSLLPGDSNQPQHF.